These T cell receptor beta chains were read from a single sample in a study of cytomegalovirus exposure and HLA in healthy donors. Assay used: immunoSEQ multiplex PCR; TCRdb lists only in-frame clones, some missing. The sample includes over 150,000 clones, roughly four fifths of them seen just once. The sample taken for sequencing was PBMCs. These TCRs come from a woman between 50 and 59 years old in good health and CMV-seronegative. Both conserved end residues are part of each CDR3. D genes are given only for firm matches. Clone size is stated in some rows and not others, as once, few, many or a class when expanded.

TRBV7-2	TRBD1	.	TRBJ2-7	CASSSDRGLTYEQYF	TGTGCCAGCAGCTCGGACAGGGGTCTTACCTACGAGCAGTACTTC
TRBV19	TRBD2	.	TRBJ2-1	CASSIRLAGVSYNEQFF	TGTGCCAGTAGTATCCGACTAGCGGGGGTATCCTACAATGAGCAGTTCTTC
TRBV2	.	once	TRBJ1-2	CASSETHLYGYTF	TGTGCCAGCAGTGAAACCCACTTATATGGCTACACCTTC
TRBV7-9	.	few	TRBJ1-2	CASSLIGPRGYGYTF	TGTGCCAGCAGCTTAATCGGCCCCAGAGGCTATGGCTACACCTTC
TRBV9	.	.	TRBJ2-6	CASSVDFSGANVLTF	TGTGCCAGCAGCGTCGACTTCTCTGGGGCCAACGTCCTGACTTTC
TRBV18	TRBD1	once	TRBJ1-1	CASSSGQGGTEAFF	TGTGCCAGCTCATCCGGACAGGGAGGCACTGAAGCTTTCTTT
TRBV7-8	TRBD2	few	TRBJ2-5	CASSGTSGGAKETQYF	TGTGCCAGCAGCGGGACTAGCGGGGGGGCCAAAGAGACCCAGTACTTC
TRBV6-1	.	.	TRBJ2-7	CASIQGVYEQYF	TGTGCCAGCATACAGGGAGTCTACGAGCAGTACTTC
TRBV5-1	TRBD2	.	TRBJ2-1	CASSARTSGRDLNEQFF	TGCGCCAGCAGCGCCCGGACTAGCGGGAGGGATCTCAATGAGCAGTTCTTC
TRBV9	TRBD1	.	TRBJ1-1	CASSAWDRNTEAFF	TGTGCCAGCAGCGCTTGGGACAGGAACACTGAAGCTTTCTTT
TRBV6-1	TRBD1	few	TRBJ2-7	CASRRGTGAYEQYF	TGTGCCAGCCGGAGGGGGACAGGGGCCTACGAGCAGTACTTC
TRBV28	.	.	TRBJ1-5	CASSSAGEHQPQHF	TGTGCCAGCAGTTCCGCGGGTGAGCATCAGCCCCAGCATTTT
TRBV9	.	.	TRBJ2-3	CASSVVSTDTQYF	TGTGCCAGCAGCGTAGTTAGTACAGATACGCAGTATTTT
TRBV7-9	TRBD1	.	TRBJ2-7	CASSLTGGNYEQYF	TGTGCCAGCAGCTTAACAGGGGGCAACTACGAGCAGTACTTC
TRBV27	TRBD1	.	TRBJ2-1	CASRFGQGAYNEQFF	TGTGCCAGCAGATTTGGACAGGGGGCGTACAATGAGCAGTTCTTC
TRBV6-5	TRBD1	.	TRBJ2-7	CASSPRQGFYEQYF	TGTGCCAGCAGTCCCCGACAGGGATTCTACGAGCAGTACTTC
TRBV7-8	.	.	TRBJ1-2	CASRPGTYSYGYTF	TGTGCCAGCAGACCCGGGACATACTCCTATGGCTACACCTTC
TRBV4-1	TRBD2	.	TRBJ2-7	CASSQITSGGSYEQYF	TGCGCCAGCAGCCAAATAACTAGCGGGGGTTCCTACGAGCAGTACTTC
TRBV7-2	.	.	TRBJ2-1	CASSHSGPVYNEQFF	TGTGCCAGCAGCCATAGCGGACCTGTCTACAATGAGCAGTTCTTC
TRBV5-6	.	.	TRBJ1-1	CASSLAGSGAFF	TGTGCCAGCAGCTTGGCAGGGTCGGGAGCTTTCTTT
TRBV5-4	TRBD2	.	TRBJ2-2	CASSPPGRGATGELFF	TGTGCCAGCAGCCCCCCCGGGAGGGGGGCGACCGGGGAGCTGTTTTTT
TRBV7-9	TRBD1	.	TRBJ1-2	CASSLRGRDSYGYTF	TGTGCCAGCAGCTTACGAGGTAGGGACAGCTATGGCTACACCTTC
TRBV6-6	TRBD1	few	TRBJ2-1	CASMRDRAYNEQFF	TGTGCCAGCATGAGGGACAGGGCCTACAATGAGCAGTTCTTC
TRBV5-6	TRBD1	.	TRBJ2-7	CASSLEGAVYEQYF	TGTGCCAGCAGCTTGGAGGGGGCGGTTTACGAGCAGTACTTC
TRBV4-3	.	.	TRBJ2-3	CASSLRDTPSTDTQYF	TGCGCCAGCAGCCTTAGGGACACTCCTAGCACAGATACGCAGTATTTT
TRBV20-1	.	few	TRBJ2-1	CSATGLVQFF	TGCAGTGCTACTGGACTGGTACAGTTCTTC
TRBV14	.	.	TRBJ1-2	CASSPWGGDYGYTF	TGTGCCAGCAGCCCCTGGGGGGGTGACTATGGCTACACCTTC
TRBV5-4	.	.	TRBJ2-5	CASTLGGSQETQYF	TGTGCCAGCACCCTGGGGGGTAGCCAAGAGACCCAGTACTTC
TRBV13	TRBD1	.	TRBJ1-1	CASSSITDRGPEAFF	TGTGCCAGCAGCTCCATAACCGACAGGGGGCCTGAAGCTTTCTTT
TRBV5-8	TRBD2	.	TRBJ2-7	CASSMAGLAGSEQYF	TGTGCCAGCAGCATGGCGGGACTAGCGGGATCCGAGCAGTACTTC
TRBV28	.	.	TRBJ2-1	CASRNRGNEQFF	TGTGCCAGCCGGAATAGGGGCAATGAGCAGTTCTTC
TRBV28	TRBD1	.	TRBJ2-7	CASSGSGTGGYEQYF	TGTGCCAGCAGTGGCTCCGGGACAGGAGGCTACGAGCAGTACTTC
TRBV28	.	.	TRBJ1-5	CASRDPGGYSNQPQHF	TGTGCCAGCAGAGACCCGGGTGGGTATAGCAATCAGCCCCAGCATTTT